The T cell receptor (beta chain) under discussion was sequenced for a study of T cell responses to AZD1222 COVID-19 vaccine. Overall study findings and caveats: Baseline seropositives among AZD1222 recipients totaled only six. Researchers report vaccine-associated CD4 TCRs spanning spike, with dominance at 160-218 and 743-854.

The protocol was immunoSEQ multiplex PCR, while the TCRdb copy is restricted to in-frame clones and leaves out a portion. The table lists 120,000 to 150,000 clones, approximately 89% of them singletons, with under 2% in the top ten. CDR3 size: 17 residues. The germline CDR1 and CDR2 sequences are KGHSH and LQKENI. V was trimmed by 0 bases and J by 0 bases, leaving 12 bases between them. A word on this clone: Its specificity is not known.

The chain recombines TRBV18 with TRBJ2-1; the D gene is possibly TRBD1 (6 bases). The sequence came from an adult who received the AZD1222 COVID-19 vaccine. The sample consisted of peripheral blood, taken 28 days after the second AZD1222 dose. The CDR3 DNA follows: TGTGCCAGCTCACCACCGGTCACAGGGAGCTCCTACAATGAGCAGTTCTTC. Protein sequence: CASSPPVTGSSYNEQFF.